What follows describes a single T cell receptor (beta chain). Its antigen remains unidentified. This sample was included in a study of beta chain features in type 1 diabetes. Study in general: Comparable age, gender and cell yields were observed in patients relative to healthy donors. Findings and caveats of the study: cDNA sequencing could over-represent cells with high TCR expression. A greater similarity of naive, central memory and Treg TCRB repertoires was seen among patients than among healthy donors. There were fewer insertions and more deletions at the VDJ junctions of type 1 diabetes patients.

TCRB transcripts that were expressed got sequenced, as all of the isolated RNA had been reverse transcribed. The data were produced by immunoSEQ multiplex PCR, yet TCRdb's version contains in-frame clones alone and is incomplete. This sample yields about 42,000 clones, of which roughly 50% are seen a single time; about 0.24% belongs to the top ten. What was sequenced was stem cell memory CD4+ T cells from blood. The TCR comes from a woman younger than 45 in good health.

The CDR3 region is CASSESSGYNQPQHF. As DNA, the CDR3 is TGTGCCAGCAGTGAATCTTCAGGTTACAATCAGCCCCAGCATTTT. This chain uses TRBV2 with TRBJ1-5; D gene unclear. Trimming took 2 bases from V and 3 from J, leaving 11 bases between them. This CDR3 has 15 amino acids. Germline CDR1 SNHLY, CDR2 FYNNEI. Filled out from reference TRBV2 and TRBJ1-5, the complete variable domain reads EPEVTQTPSHQVTQMGQEVILRCVPISNHLYFYWYRQILGQKVEFLVSFYNNEISEKSEIFDDQFSVERPDGSNFTLKIRSTKLEDSAMYFCASSESSGYNQPQHFGDGTRLSIL.